This TCR beta chain was sequenced during a study of blood T cell repertoires in COVID-19. Background on the study: The samples span acute and convalescent COVID-19 from the United States, Italy and Spain. T cells, B-cell-depleted T cells, or PBMCs provided the cDNA or gDNA that served as material.

In the study's own analysis: By means of reference gene primer amplification, nucleated cell counts were estimated. The data were produced by immunoSEQ multiplex PCR, yet TCRdb's version contains in-frame clones alone and is incomplete. V and J calls and clone size follow that table, whereas D and trimming were derived from the DNA. The sample has approximately 150,000 clones; about 86% are singletons. The CDR3 has 13 amino acids. Germline V gene data show CDR1 as LNHDA and CDR2 as SQIVND (reference sequence). V gave up 6 bases and J gave up 1 base, with 8 bases separating them. A few counts support this clone.

The chain carries TRBV19 and TRBJ2-3; D may be TRBD1 (5 bases). This receptor was taken from a woman aged 45-59 years with active or convalescent COVID-19. Sequencing was performed on peripheral blood. CDR3 DNA: TGTGCCAGTAGCCCCAGGGGCACAGATACGCAGTATTTT. It specifies CASSPRGTDTQYF.